This T cell receptor beta chain stems from a study of shared clonotypes between healthy human individuals. As for the study in general: Each donor's CD8 memory used one plate, CD8 naive two, each CD4 subset three.

CD8 memory cells included CD45RO+ cells plus CCR7-negative CD45RA+ TemRA cells. In the case of this clone: Its antigen is as yet unknown.

This was a deep-level run. Clones were sequenced by immunoSEQ multiplex PCR, and TCRdb holds only the in-frame ones, with some missing. This sample yields about 380,000 clones, of which approximately 97% are seen a single time; 0.25% to 0.35% belongs to the top ten. The CDR3 has 17 residues. Germline CDR1 reads SGHVS; CDR2 reads FNYEAQ. Trimming at V came to 5 bases and at J to 2 bases, leaving 10 bases not matched to a gene. The study, taken as a whole, reports: Clonotype sharing among donors likely depends on sequencing depth.

The sequence derives from a man under 40 in good health. The chain employs TRBV7-6 and TRBJ2-3; 10 bases fit TRBD2. Sequencing was done on a sample of memory CD8+ T cells sorted from blood. Subset specified: CD45RO+ cells pooled with CCR7-negative TemRA cells. In DNA, the CDR3 is TGTGCCAGCAGCCCCGTGACTAGCGGGCTTCCCACAGATACGCAGTATTTT. It encodes CASSPVTSGLPTDTQYF. The full variable domain, with the rest looked up from reference TRBV7-6 and TRBJ2-3, is GAGVSQSPRYKVTKRGQDVALRCDPISGHVSLYWYRQALGQGPEFLTYFNYEAQQDKSGLPNDRFSAERPEGSISTLTIQRTEQRDSAMYRCASSPVTSGLPTDTQYFGPGTRLTVL.